This TCR beta chain was recorded in a study of T cell responses to AZD1222 COVID-19 vaccine. The CDR3 runs to 13 residues. The germline V gene encodes CDR1 SNHLY and CDR2 FYNNEI. V lost 10 bases and J lost 4, with 11 bases in between. Only in-frame clones appear in the TCRdb table, and some are missing; sequencing was by immunoSEQ multiplex PCR. The sample lists more than 60,000 clones, approximately 90% occurring once. The sequenced sample was peripheral blood, obtained on day 0 of AZD1222 vaccination. This chain connects TRBV2 to TRBJ2-6; maybe TRBD1 (6 bases). The source of this sequence is an adult in good health. The CDR3 region is CAITGFGANVLTF. The CDR3 DNA sequence: TGTGCCATCACAGGGTTCGGGGCCAACGTCCTGACTTTC.